These 10 T cell receptor beta chains were all obtained from the same sample, sequenced in a study of shared clonotypes between healthy human individuals. Clones were sequenced by immunoSEQ multiplex PCR, and TCRdb holds only the in-frame ones, with some missing. Counted here are under 600,000 clones, about three quarters occurring once; the ten biggest clones make up around 12%. Input material: PBMCs. All receptors come from a woman between 40 and 50 years old in good health. Some clones in this sample may be carry-over from other donors' samples.

The V and J genes are TRBV5-1 and TRBJ2-3; D not resolved. Trimming took 4 bases from V and 2 from J, leaving 17 bases between them. Germline loops: CDR1 SGHRS, CDR2 YFSETQ. The CDR3 is 16 residues long. CDR3 amino acids: CASSRREGSSTDTQYF. In nucleotides, the CDR3 is TGCGCCAGCAGCAGAAGGGAAGGCTCCTCCACAGATACGCAGTATTTT. Using reference TRBV5-1 and TRBJ2-3 for the parts outside the CDR3, the full variable domain is KAGVTQTPRYLIKTRGQQVTLSCSPISGHRSVSWYQQTPGQGLQFLFEYFSETQRNKGNFPGRFSGRQFSNSRSEMNVSTLELGDSALYLCASSRREGSSTDTQYFGPGTRLTVL.

Worth noting for this clone: Other DNA sequences in this specimen translate into the identical CDR3. The V gene is TRBV18, the J gene TRBJ2-3; the D is unclear. V gave up 3 bases and J gave up 4 bases, with 2 bases separating them. CDR1 and CDR2 from the germline V gene are KGHSH and LQKENI. CDR3 length equals 11 residues. The CDR3 DNA sequence: TGTGCCAGCTCACCGGCAGATACGCAGTATTTT. Translated, it gives CASSPADTQYF.

V usage is TRBV20-1 and J usage is TRBJ2-3, with D unresolved. Germline CDR1 is DFQATT and CDR2 is SNEGSKA (reference sequence). This CDR3 has 11 amino acids. Trimming removed 6 bases from V and 6 bases from J, with 10 bases in between. The CDR3 loop is CSAVVADTQYF. CDR3 bases: TGCAGTGCGGTTGTCGCGGATACGCAGTATTTT.

This chain links TRBV27 with TRBJ1-2, with 10 positions matching TRBD1. CDR1 and CDR2 from the germline V gene are MNHEY and SMNVEV (reference sequence). Losses at the gene ends were 2 bases for V and 8 bases for J; bases not matched to a gene: 8. The CDR3 runs 15 residues. Here the CDR3 DNA reads TGTGCCAGCAGTTTAGGGACAGGGGTTTTGGGAGGCTACACCTTC. Translated: CASSLGTGVLGGYTF.

The chain uses TRBV5-5 and TRBJ2-1, with 9 bases matching TRBD1. This CDR3 spans 14 amino acids. The germline CDR1 and CDR2 sequences are SGHKS and YYEKEE (reference sequence). The V segment lost 2 bases and the J segment 5 bases; nucleotides outside the gene matches: 2. The CDR3 here is CASSFRDRDNEQFF. DNA of the CDR3: TGTGCCAGCAGCTTCCGGGACAGGGACAATGAGCAGTTCTTC.

The chain employs TRBV7-9 and TRBJ1-2, with unresolved D. Germline V gives CDR1 SEHNR, CDR2 FQNEAQ (reference sequence). CDR3 length: 12 amino acids. Trimming pared 1 base from V and 4 bases from J, leaving 4 bases between. The CDR3 DNA follows: TGTGCCAGCAGCTTAGATGGCTATGGCTACACCTTC. The encoded protein is CASSLDGYGYTF.

This chain links TRBV7-3 with TRBJ2-3; 7 bases align to TRBD2. Germline CDR1 and CDR2: SGHTA and FQGTGA. The CDR3 is 14 amino acids. The V segment lost 2 bases and the J segment 4 bases; nucleotides outside the gene matches: 3. This CDR3 reads CASSLGGSADTQYF. The DNA of the CDR3 is TGTGCCAGCAGCTTAGGCGGGAGCGCAGATACGCAGTATTTT.

CDR3: CASSIGQFDYGYTF. The CDR3 DNA reads as TGTGCCAGTAGTATAGGACAGTTTGACTATGGCTACACCTTC. The chain couples TRBV19 to TRBJ1-2, with D perhaps matching TRBD1 (5 bases). V shed 1 base and J shed 3 bases, with 9 bases lying between them. Germline V CDR1 and CDR2: LNHDA, SQIVND (reference sequence). There are 14 residues in the CDR3.

The V gene is TRBV7-9, the J gene TRBJ1-5; 7 bases map to TRBD1. Trimming cost V 5 bases and J 3 bases; bases outside gene matches: 7. Looked up from germline, CDR1 is SEHNR and CDR2 is FQNEAQ (reference sequence). The CDR3 is made up of 15 amino acids. CDR3 loop: CASSRQGQYNQPQHF. CDR3 bases: TGTGCCAGCAGCCGACAGGGACAGTACAATCAGCCCCAGCATTTT.

This clone was seen a single time. V gene TRBV28 combines with J gene TRBJ2-1; 11 bases line up with TRBD2. This CDR3 contains 15 residues. Germline trimming cut 6 bases from V and 8 bases from J; bases unmatched to any gene: 9. Germline CDR1 is MDHEN and CDR2 is SYDVKM. CDR3 amino acids: CASRSTSGSRDEQFF. The CDR3 DNA is TGTGCCAGCAGATCTACTAGCGGGAGTAGGGATGAGCAGTTCTTC.